These T cell receptor beta chains were read from a single sample in a study of blood T cells in healthy people across ages. TCRdb redid the calling of the 5' RACE reads with MiXCR, one entry per CDR3 protein. Among around 400,000 distinct CDR3 sequences listed, roughly half were seen once. The specimen sequenced was blood. The receptors were gathered from a man aged 55 to 69 in good health. The CDR3 runs from the conserved cysteine through the conserved F or W. The order of the fields is clone size, V gene, D gene, J gene, CDR3 protein, CDR3 DNA. The D gene is left open where the match is weak. Where a row states a size, it is once, few, many or the class of an expanded clone; other rows omit it.

few,TRBV20-1,.,TRBJ1-2,CSAAQLGGDYGYTF,TGCAGTGCCGCCCAACTTGGGGGTGACTATGGCTACACCTTC
few,TRBV24-1,TRBD1,TRBJ2-1,CATSDAGQGQSSEQFF,TGTGCCACCAGTGATGCCGGACAGGGGCAATCCAGTGAGCAGTTCTTC
.,TRBV28,TRBD2,TRBJ2-4,CASSFFPAGVAKNIQYF,TGTGCCAGCAGTTTTTTCCCAGCGGGAGTGGCCAAAAACATTCAGTACTTC
.,TRBV4-3,.,TRBJ1-2,CASSQAFGAASGYTF,TGCGCCAGCAGCCAAGCGTTTGGGGCCGCCAGTGGCTACACCTTC
once,TRBV20-1,TRBD2,TRBJ2-7,CSARPSGTSAIPSYEQYF,TGCAGTGCTAGGCCTTCCGGGACTAGCGCAATTCCCTCCTACGAGCAGTACTTC
.,TRBV19,TRBD1,TRBJ2-3,CASANRGHISTDTQYF,TGTGCCAGTGCGAACAGGGGGCACATCAGCACAGATACGCAGTATTTT
.,TRBV30,TRBD1,TRBJ1-4,CAWSHRGEKLFF,TGTGCCTGGAGTCACAGGGGTGAAAAACTGTTTTTT
.,TRBV21-1,.,TRBJ2-6,CASSARAGANVLTF,TGTGCCAGCAGCGCGCGAGCTGGGGCCAACGTCCTGACTTTC
.,TRBV5-1,.,TRBJ1-2,CASSLDPMSRDGYTF,TGCGCCAGCAGCTTGGATCCAATGTCAAGGGATGGCTACACCTTC
.,TRBV12-3/TRBV12-4,.,TRBJ2-5,CASRPTGEETQYF,TGTGCCAGCAGGCCCACGGGAGAAGAGACCCAGTACTTC
.,TRBV28,TRBD1,TRBJ2-7,CASSAVGQGYEQYF,TGTGCCAGCAGTGCGGTTGGACAGGGCTACGAGCAGTACTTC
few,TRBV9,TRBD1,TRBJ2-1,CASSGGTERQFF,TGTGCCAGCAGCGGAGGGACAGAGAGGCAGTTCTTC
few,TRBV6-5,TRBD2,TRBJ2-4,CASSTGLAGELAKNIQYF,TGTGCCAGCAGTACTGGACTAGCGGGGGAACTAGCCAAAAACATTCAGTACTTC
.,TRBV20-1,TRBD2,TRBJ2-7,CSANAGRVLEQYF,TGCAGTGCTAACGCGGGGAGGGTTCTCGAGCAGTACTTC
.,TRBV6-5,.,TRBJ1-2,CASSPNRESYTF,TGTGCCAGCAGCCCCAACAGGGAGAGCTACACCTTC
.,TRBV12-3/TRBV12-4,TRBD1,TRBJ2-3,CASSQGTGNTDAQYF,TGTGCCAGCAGCCAAGGGACAGGGAACACAGATGCGCAGTATTTT
.,TRBV6-6,.,TRBJ1-2,CASSRGRANNYGYTF,TGTGCCAGCAGCAGGGGACGGGCAAATAACTATGGCTACACCTTC
.,TRBV7-2,TRBD2,TRBJ2-3,CASSLLAGGGDTQYF,TGTGCCAGCAGCCTGCTAGCGGGGGGGGGAGATACGCAGTATTTT
.,TRBV10-1,TRBD2,TRBJ2-5,CASSTSGGFETQYF,TGCGCCAGCAGTACTAGCGGGGGGTTCGAGACCCAGTACTTC
.,TRBV7-9,TRBD1,TRBJ2-7,CASSTGGQGSSYEQYF,TGTGCCAGCAGCACGGGAGGACAGGGGAGCTCCTACGAGCAGTACTTC
.,TRBV13,.,TRBJ2-1,CASSLDVSSYNEQFF,TGTGCCAGCAGCTTAGATGTCAGTAGCTACAATGAGCAGTTCTTC
.,TRBV7-2,.,TRBJ2-1,CASSRVSSYNEQFF,TGTGCCAGCAGCCGCGTAAGCTCCTACAATGAGCAGTTCTTC